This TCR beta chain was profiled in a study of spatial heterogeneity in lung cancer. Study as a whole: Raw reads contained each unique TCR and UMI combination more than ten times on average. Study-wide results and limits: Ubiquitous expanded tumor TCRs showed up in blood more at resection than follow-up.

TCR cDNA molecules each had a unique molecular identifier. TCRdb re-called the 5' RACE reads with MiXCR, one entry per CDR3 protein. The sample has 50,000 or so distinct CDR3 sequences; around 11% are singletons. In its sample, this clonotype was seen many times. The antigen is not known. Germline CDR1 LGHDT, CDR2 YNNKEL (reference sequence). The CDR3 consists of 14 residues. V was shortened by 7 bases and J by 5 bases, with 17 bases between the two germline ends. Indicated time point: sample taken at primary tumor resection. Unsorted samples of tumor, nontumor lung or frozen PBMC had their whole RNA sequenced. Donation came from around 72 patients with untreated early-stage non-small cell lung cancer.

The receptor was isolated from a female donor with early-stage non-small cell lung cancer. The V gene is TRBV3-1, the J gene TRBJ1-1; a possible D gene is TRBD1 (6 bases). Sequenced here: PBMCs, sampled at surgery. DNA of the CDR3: TGTGCCAGCACCCCCGGAGGGGGGTGGACTGAAGCTTTCTTT. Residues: CASTPGGGWTEAFF.